Listed below are T cell receptor beta chains from one sample, sequenced in a study of blood T cell repertoires in COVID-19. TCRdb keeps only in-frame clones here, not all; method: immunoSEQ multiplex PCR. Of about 240,000 clones listed, about four fifths are singletons. Sample: peripheral blood. The receptors here all came from a man between 25 and 39 years old who had recovered from COVID-19. CDR3s include the opening cysteine and the closing phenylalanine or tryptophan. D genes are given only for firm matches. Size is stated for part of the rows, as once, few or many counts, or as a class when the clone is expanded.

abundance: NA
j_gene: TRBJ1-6
v_gene: TRBV6-5
d_gene: NA
CDR3nt: TGTGCCCTAGGCCAGCAATATAATTCACCCCTCCACTTT
CDR3aa: CALGQQYNSPLHF

abundance: NA
j_gene: TRBJ2-7
v_gene: TRBV24-1
d_gene: TRBD2
CDR3nt: TGTGCCAGAACTAGCGGGGTTTACGAGCAGTACTTC
CDR3aa: CARTSGVYEQYF

abundance: NA
j_gene: TRBJ1-3
v_gene: TRBV3-1/TRBV3-2
d_gene: TRBD1
CDR3nt: TGTGCCAGCAGCCAAGGCCCAGGGGGTTATGGAAACACCATATATTTT
CDR3aa: CASSQGPGGYGNTIYF

abundance: NA
j_gene: TRBJ2-5
v_gene: TRBV7-2
d_gene: NA
CDR3nt: TGTGCCAGCAGCTTTTACAGCACCTTAGGGACCCAGTACTTC
CDR3aa: CASSFYSTLGTQYF

abundance: once
j_gene: TRBJ1-3
v_gene: TRBV7-6
d_gene: TRBD1
CDR3nt: TGTGCCAGCAGCTTAACCGGGACAGCCGGAAACACCATATATTTT
CDR3aa: CASSLTGTAGNTIYF

abundance: NA
j_gene: TRBJ2-5
v_gene: TRBV10-3
d_gene: TRBD1
CDR3nt: TGTGCCATCAGTGACAGGGGGCAGGAGACCCAGTACTTC
CDR3aa: CAISDRGQETQYF

abundance: NA
j_gene: TRBJ2-7
v_gene: TRBV12-5
d_gene: TRBD2
CDR3nt: TGTGCTAGTGGTAGAACTAGCGGGGGGCTTCTCTCCTACGAGCAGTACTTC
CDR3aa: CASGRTSGGLLSYEQYF

abundance: medium-sized
j_gene: TRBJ1-5
v_gene: TRBV6-1
d_gene: NA
CDR3nt: TGTGCCAGCAGTGATTTGGAGGATAGCAATCAGCCCCAGCATTTT
CDR3aa: CASSDLEDSNQPQHF

abundance: NA
j_gene: TRBJ2-3
v_gene: TRBV19
d_gene: NA
CDR3nt: TGTGCCAGTAGTAGGCGCGGAAGCACAGATACGCAGTATTTT
CDR3aa: CASSRRGSTDTQYF

abundance: NA
j_gene: TRBJ2-5
v_gene: TRBV5-4
d_gene: TRBD1
CDR3nt: TGTGCCAGCAAGGTGTCGACAGGGCCTGAAGAGACCCAGTACTTC
CDR3aa: CASKVSTGPEETQYF

abundance: NA
j_gene: TRBJ2-1
v_gene: TRBV5-5
d_gene: NA
CDR3nt: TGTGCCAGCAGCTGGGACTTCCCTCCCAATGAGCAGTTCTTC
CDR3aa: CASSWDFPPNEQFF

abundance: NA
j_gene: TRBJ1-1
v_gene: TRBV6-5
d_gene: TRBD1
CDR3nt: TGTGCCAGCATTGGACAGGCCCCTTTGAACACTGAAGCTTTCTTT
CDR3aa: CASIGQAPLNTEAFF

abundance: NA
j_gene: TRBJ2-1
v_gene: TRBV9
d_gene: TRBD2
CDR3nt: TGTGCCAGCAGCGCCCTGACTAGCGTATACAATGAGCAGTTCTTC
CDR3aa: CASSALTSVYNEQFF

abundance: NA
j_gene: TRBJ1-3
v_gene: TRBV2
d_gene: TRBD1
CDR3nt: TGTGCCAGCAGTGAGACAGGGGACTCTGGAAACACCATATATTTT
CDR3aa: CASSETGDSGNTIYF

abundance: NA
j_gene: TRBJ1-5
v_gene: TRBV19
d_gene: NA
CDR3nt: TGTGCCAGTAGTGACATAGGTGGTCAGCCCCAGCATTTT
CDR3aa: CASSDIGGQPQHF

abundance: NA
j_gene: TRBJ1-4
v_gene: TRBV7-9
d_gene: NA
CDR3nt: TGTGCCAGCAGCTCAGGAGGGAGCGGGACTAATGAAAAACTGTTTTTT
CDR3aa: CASSSGGSGTNEKLFF

abundance: few
j_gene: TRBJ2-5
v_gene: TRBV6-5
d_gene: TRBD1
CDR3nt: TGTGCCAGCAGTTATTCCAGGACAGGTGGATTTATGGCCCAGTACTTC
CDR3aa: CASSYSRTGGFMAQYF

abundance: NA
j_gene: TRBJ1-6
v_gene: TRBV19
d_gene: TRBD1
CDR3nt: TGTGCCAGTAGACAGGGGCACAATTCACCCCTCCACTTT
CDR3aa: CASRQGHNSPLHF

abundance: NA
j_gene: TRBJ1-1
v_gene: TRBV10-2
d_gene: NA
CDR3nt: TGCGCCAGCAGTGAGTTTTGGGGGGGCACTGAAGCTTTCTTT
CDR3aa: CASSEFWGGTEAFF

abundance: NA
j_gene: TRBJ1-5
v_gene: TRBV4-2
d_gene: NA
CDR3nt: TGTGCCAGCAGCCACGAGGGAGGGATCGATCAGCCCCAGCATTTT
CDR3aa: CASSHEGGIDQPQHF

abundance: NA
j_gene: TRBJ1-2
v_gene: TRBV29-1
d_gene: TRBD1
CDR3nt: TGCAGCGTTTATACAGGGGCTGGCTACACCTTC
CDR3aa: CSVYTGAGYTF

abundance: NA
j_gene: TRBJ1-5
v_gene: TRBV7-9
d_gene: NA
CDR3nt: TGTGCCAGCAGCCCGCAGACGGGTGGCAATCAGCCCCAGCATTTT
CDR3aa: CASSPQTGGNQPQHF

abundance: NA
j_gene: TRBJ1-5
v_gene: TRBV12-1
d_gene: NA
CDR3nt: TGTGCCAGCAGCATGGGACGGACAGGGCCCCCCTATAGCAATCAGCCCCAGCATTTT
CDR3aa: CASSMGRTGPPYSNQPQHF

abundance: NA
j_gene: TRBJ2-4
v_gene: TRBV3-1/TRBV3-2
d_gene: TRBD2
CDR3nt: TGTGCCAGCAGCCAGCGTGCTAGCGGGGGATTAGCCAAAAACATTCAGTACTTC
CDR3aa: CASSQRASGGLAKNIQYF

abundance: NA
j_gene: TRBJ1-5
v_gene: TRBV19
d_gene: NA
CDR3nt: TGTGCCAGTAGGGACCGACGGGAAGATCAGCCCCAGCATTTT
CDR3aa: CASRDRREDQPQHF

abundance: NA
j_gene: TRBJ1-5
v_gene: TRBV11-2
d_gene: NA
CDR3nt: TGTGCCAGCAGCTTGGGGCAGGGCCTCCAGCCCCAGCATTTT
CDR3aa: CASSLGQGLQPQHF

abundance: NA
j_gene: TRBJ2-7
v_gene: TRBV4-2
d_gene: TRBD2
CDR3nt: TGTGCCAGCAGCCAAGGAATAGGGACTAGCTCCTACGAGCAGTACTTC
CDR3aa: CASSQGIGTSSYEQYF

abundance: NA
j_gene: TRBJ2-3
v_gene: TRBV11-2
d_gene: NA
CDR3nt: TGTGCCAGCAGGACAGGCCGAGTTCCCACAGATACGCAGTATTTT
CDR3aa: CASRTGRVPTDTQYF

abundance: NA
j_gene: TRBJ2-3
v_gene: TRBV5-5
d_gene: NA
CDR3nt: TGTGCCAGCAGCTTGTTGACCTCCAGTCCTCGCGGGAACACAGATACGCAGTATTTT
CDR3aa: CASSLLTSSPRGNTDTQYF

abundance: NA
j_gene: TRBJ1-1
v_gene: TRBV19
d_gene: TRBD1
CDR3nt: TGTGCCAGTAGTGCGACAGGGGGCACTGAAGCTTTCTTT
CDR3aa: CASSATGGTEAFF

abundance: NA
j_gene: TRBJ2-1
v_gene: TRBV12-5
d_gene: NA
CDR3nt: TGTGCTAGTGGGGCCGGGACTGACAACAATGAGCAGTTCTTC
CDR3aa: CASGAGTDNNEQFF

abundance: NA
j_gene: TRBJ2-1
v_gene: TRBV7-9
d_gene: TRBD2
CDR3nt: TGTGCCAGCAGCCCGGCGGGGGGGGAGACCTACAATGAGCAGTTCTTC
CDR3aa: CASSPAGGETYNEQFF

abundance: once
j_gene: TRBJ1-6
v_gene: TRBV2
d_gene: NA
CDR3nt: TGTGCCAGCAGTGAAAGGGGGACCTCCTATAATTCACCCCTCCACTTT
CDR3aa: CASSERGTSYNSPLHF

abundance: NA
j_gene: TRBJ1-2
v_gene: TRBV5-1
d_gene: NA
CDR3nt: TGCGCCAGCACGGCCACAGGGAACCGTTATGGCTACACCTTC
CDR3aa: CASTATGNRYGYTF

abundance: NA
j_gene: TRBJ2-7
v_gene: TRBV5-1
d_gene: TRBD1
CDR3nt: TGCGCCAGCAGCTTTAAGGACAGGGGGTACGAGCAGTACTTC
CDR3aa: CASSFKDRGYEQYF

abundance: many
j_gene: TRBJ1-2
v_gene: TRBV7-9
d_gene: TRBD1
CDR3nt: TGTGCCAGCAGCTCGACAGGGAACCACTATGGCTACACCTTC
CDR3aa: CASSSTGNHYGYTF

abundance: NA
j_gene: TRBJ2-3
v_gene: TRBV9
d_gene: NA
CDR3nt: TGTGCCAGCAGCGTAGGTTACACCAGCACAGATACGCAGTATTTT
CDR3aa: CASSVGYTSTDTQYF

abundance: NA
j_gene: TRBJ1-2
v_gene: TRBV15
d_gene: TRBD1
CDR3nt: TGTGCCACCAGCATAACACAGGGGGTCGGCTATGGCTACACCTTC
CDR3aa: CATSITQGVGYGYTF

abundance: NA
j_gene: TRBJ1-5
v_gene: TRBV7-9
d_gene: NA
CDR3nt: TGTGCCAGCAGCTTAGGGGGGCAGGAAAATCAGCCCCAGCATTTT
CDR3aa: CASSLGGQENQPQHF

abundance: NA
j_gene: TRBJ2-2
v_gene: TRBV10-2
d_gene: TRBD2
CDR3nt: TGCGCCAGCATTCGGGAGGTTGGATACACCGGGGAGCTGTTTTTT
CDR3aa: CASIREVGYTGELFF

abundance: NA
j_gene: TRBJ1-2
v_gene: TRBV9
d_gene: TRBD1
CDR3nt: TGTGCCAGCAGCCCCCCAGGGGGCTCCTATGGCTACACCTTC
CDR3aa: CASSPPGGSYGYTF

abundance: NA
j_gene: TRBJ2-3
v_gene: TRBV7-3
d_gene: NA
CDR3nt: TGTGCCAGCAGCTTGGGAGTCACAGATACGCAGTATTTT
CDR3aa: CASSLGVTDTQYF

abundance: NA
j_gene: TRBJ2-7
v_gene: TRBV6-5
d_gene: TRBD2
CDR3nt: TGTGCCAGCACTCCGGGGGAGGGCTACGAGCAGTACTTC
CDR3aa: CASTPGEGYEQYF

abundance: many
j_gene: TRBJ2-7
v_gene: TRBV4-1
d_gene: NA
CDR3nt: TGCGCCAGCAGCCAGACAAGTCTCGGAGGCCCCGGGCAGTACTTC
CDR3aa: CASSQTSLGGPGQYF